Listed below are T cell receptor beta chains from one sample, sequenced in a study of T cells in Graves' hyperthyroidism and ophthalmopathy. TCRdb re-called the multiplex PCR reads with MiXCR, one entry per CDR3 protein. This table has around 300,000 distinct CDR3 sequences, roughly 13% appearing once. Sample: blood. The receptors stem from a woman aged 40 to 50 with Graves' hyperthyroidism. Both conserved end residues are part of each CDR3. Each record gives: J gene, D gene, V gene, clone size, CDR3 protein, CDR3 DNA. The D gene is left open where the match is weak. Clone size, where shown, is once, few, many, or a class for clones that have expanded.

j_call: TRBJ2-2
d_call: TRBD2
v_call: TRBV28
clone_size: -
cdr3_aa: CASFPAGLASNTGELFF
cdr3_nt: TGTGCCAGCTTCCCGGCGGGACTAGCGTCGAACACCGGGGAGCTGTTTTTT

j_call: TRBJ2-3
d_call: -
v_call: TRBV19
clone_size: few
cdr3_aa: CASSPSTRTADTQYF
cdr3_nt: TGTGCCAGTAGTCCCTCGACCAGGACGGCAGATACGCAGTATTTT

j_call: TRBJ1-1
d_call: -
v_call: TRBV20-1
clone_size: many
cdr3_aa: CSAPDRRSTEAFF
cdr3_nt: TGCAGTGCTCCGGACAGAAGATCGACTGAAGCTTTCTTT

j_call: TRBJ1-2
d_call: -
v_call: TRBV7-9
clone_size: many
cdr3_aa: CASSFEYGYTF
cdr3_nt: TGTGCCAGCAGCTTCGAGTATGGCTACACCTTC

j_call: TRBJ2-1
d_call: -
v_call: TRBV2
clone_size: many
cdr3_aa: CASSSSSRRNEQFF
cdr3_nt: TGTGCCAGCAGTTCTAGCTCCAGGCGGAATGAGCAGTTCTTC

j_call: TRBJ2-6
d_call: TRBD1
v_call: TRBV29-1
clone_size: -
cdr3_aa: CSALQGDNVLTF
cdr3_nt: TGCAGCGCCCTACAGGGGGACAACGTCCTGACTTTC

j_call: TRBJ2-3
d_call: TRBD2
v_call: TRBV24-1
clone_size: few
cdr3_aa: CATSDPRAGGMDDTQYF
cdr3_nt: TGTGCCACCAGTGACCCCAGGGCGGGAGGGATGGATGATACGCAGTATTTT

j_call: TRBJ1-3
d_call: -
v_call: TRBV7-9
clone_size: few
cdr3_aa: CASSLFAEPGNTIYF
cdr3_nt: TGTGCCAGCAGTCTTTTCGCCGAGCCTGGAAACACCATATATTTT

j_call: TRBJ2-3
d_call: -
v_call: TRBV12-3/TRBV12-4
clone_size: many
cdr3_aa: CASSSWRNADTQYF
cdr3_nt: TGTGCCAGCAGTTCCTGGAGGAATGCCGATACGCAGTATTTT

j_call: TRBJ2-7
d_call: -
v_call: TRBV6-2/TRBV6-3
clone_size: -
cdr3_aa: CASSEPLYEQYF
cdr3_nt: TGTGCCAGCAGCGAACCCCTCTACGAGCAGTACTTC

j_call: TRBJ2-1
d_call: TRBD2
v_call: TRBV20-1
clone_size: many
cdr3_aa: CSGRRGGAEQFF
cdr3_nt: TGCAGTGGGAGGCGGGGAGGGGCTGAGCAGTTCTTC

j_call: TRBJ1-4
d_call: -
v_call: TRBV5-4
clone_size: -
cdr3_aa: CASSFRNEKLFF
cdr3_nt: TGTGCCAGCAGCTTCAGGAATGAAAAACTGTTTTTT

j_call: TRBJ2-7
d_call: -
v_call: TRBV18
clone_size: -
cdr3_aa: CASSPPTTGRPYEQYF
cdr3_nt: TGTGCCAGCTCACCACCGACGACAGGGAGGCCCTACGAGCAGTACTTC

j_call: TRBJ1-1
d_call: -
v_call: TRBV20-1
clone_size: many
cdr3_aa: CSAPRGALNTEAFF
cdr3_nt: TGCAGTGCCCCACGGGGGGCCTTGAACACTGAAGCTTTCTTT

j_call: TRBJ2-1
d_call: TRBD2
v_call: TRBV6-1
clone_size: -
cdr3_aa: CASSEGLAGSNEQFF
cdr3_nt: TGTGCCAGCAGTGAAGGGCTAGCGGGATCCAATGAGCAGTTCTTC

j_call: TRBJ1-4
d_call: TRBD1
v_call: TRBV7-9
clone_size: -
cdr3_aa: CASSSGQGANNEKLFF
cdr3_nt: TGTGCCAGCAGCTCCGGACAGGGGGCCAATAATGAAAAACTGTTTTTT

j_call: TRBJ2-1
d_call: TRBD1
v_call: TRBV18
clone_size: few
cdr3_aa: CASSLLRDRAYNEQFF
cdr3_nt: TGTGCCAGCTCGCTCCTCCGGGACAGGGCTTACAATGAGCAGTTCTTC

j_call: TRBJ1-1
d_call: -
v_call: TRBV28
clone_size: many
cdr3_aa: CASSLLSDALNTEAFF
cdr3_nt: TGTGCCAGCAGTTTATTGTCTGACGCTTTGAACACTGAAGCTTTCTTT

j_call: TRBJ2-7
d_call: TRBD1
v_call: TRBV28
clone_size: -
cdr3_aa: CASSLWTGSGGYAGEQYF
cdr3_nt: TGTGCCAGCAGTTTGTGGACAGGGTCCGGAGGGTACGCGGGGGAGCAGTACTTC

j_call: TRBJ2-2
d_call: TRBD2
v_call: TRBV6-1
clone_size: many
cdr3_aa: CASSLGLAGGGELFF
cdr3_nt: TGTGCCAGCAGTTTGGGACTAGCGGGAGGCGGGGAGCTGTTTTTT

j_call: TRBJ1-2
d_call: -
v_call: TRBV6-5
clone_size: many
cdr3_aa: CASSTRGPTPYGYTF
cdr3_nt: TGTGCCAGCAGTACCCGGGGACCGACGCCATATGGCTACACCTTC

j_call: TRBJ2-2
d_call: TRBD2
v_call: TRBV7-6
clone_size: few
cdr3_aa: CASSGGSGTINTGELFF
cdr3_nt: TGTGCCAGCAGCGGAGGTAGCGGGACAATAAACACCGGGGAGCTGTTTTTT

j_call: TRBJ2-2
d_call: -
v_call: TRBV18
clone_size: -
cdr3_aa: CASSPTPQGTGELFF
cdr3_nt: TGTGCCAGCTCACCAACCCCCCAGGGGACCGGGGAGCTGTTTTTT

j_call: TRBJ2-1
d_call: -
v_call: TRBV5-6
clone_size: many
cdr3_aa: CASSLVGVEQFF
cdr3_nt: TGTGCCAGCAGCTTGGTGGGCGTTGAGCAGTTCTTC

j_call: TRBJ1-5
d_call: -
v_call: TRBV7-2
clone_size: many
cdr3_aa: CASSFTGTANQPQHF
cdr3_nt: TGTGCCAGCAGTTTTACCGGGACGGCGAATCAGCCCCAGCATTTT

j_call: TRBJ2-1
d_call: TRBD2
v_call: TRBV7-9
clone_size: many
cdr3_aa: CASSALAGGWDNEQFF
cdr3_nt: TGTGCCAGCAGCGCCTTAGCGGGAGGGTGGGACAATGAGCAGTTCTTC

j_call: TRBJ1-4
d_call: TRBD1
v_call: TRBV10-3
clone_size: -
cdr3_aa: CAISESYGQGEKLFF
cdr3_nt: TGTGCCATCAGTGAGTCCTACGGACAGGGTGAAAAACTGTTTTTT

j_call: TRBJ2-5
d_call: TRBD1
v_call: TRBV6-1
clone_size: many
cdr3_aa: CASTQGQGRGTQYF
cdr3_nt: TGTGCCAGCACTCAGGGACAGGGGAGGGGGACCCAGTACTTC

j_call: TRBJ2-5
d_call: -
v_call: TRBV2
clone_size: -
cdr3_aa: CASSETAGSQYF
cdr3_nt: TGTGCCAGCAGTGAAACGGCGGGTTCACAGTACTTC

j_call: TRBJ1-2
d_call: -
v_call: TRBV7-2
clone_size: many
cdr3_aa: CASSLVGDGNYGYTF
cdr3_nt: TGTGCCAGCAGCTTAGTGGGGGACGGTAACTATGGCTACACCTTC

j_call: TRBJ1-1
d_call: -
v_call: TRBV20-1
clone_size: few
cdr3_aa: CSARTDVYTEAFF
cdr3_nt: TGCAGTGCTAGAACAGACGTATACACTGAAGCTTTCTTT

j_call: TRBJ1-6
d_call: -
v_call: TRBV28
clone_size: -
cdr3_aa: CASTPGGGSDSLLHF
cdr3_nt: TGTGCCAGCACCCCTGGGGGAGGAAGCGATTCACTCCTCCACTTT

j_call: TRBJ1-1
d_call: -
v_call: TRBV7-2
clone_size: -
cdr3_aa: CASSLVSGMNTEAFF
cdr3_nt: TGTGCCAGCAGCTTGGTGTCGGGAATGAACACTGAAGCTTTCTTT

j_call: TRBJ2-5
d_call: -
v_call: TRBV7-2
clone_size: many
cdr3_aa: CASSLGVGTPETQYF
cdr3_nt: TGTGCCAGCAGCTTAGGGGTGGGAACCCCAGAGACCCAGTACTTC

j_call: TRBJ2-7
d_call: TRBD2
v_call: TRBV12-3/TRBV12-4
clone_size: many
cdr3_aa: CASSLRGNLAGGLYEQYF
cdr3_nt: TGTGCCAGCAGTTTAAGGGGCAATCTAGCGGGAGGGCTCTACGAGCAGTACTTC

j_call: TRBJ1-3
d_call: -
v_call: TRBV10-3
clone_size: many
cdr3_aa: CAIGGSSGNTIYF
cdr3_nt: TGTGCCATCGGCGGGAGCTCTGGAAACACCATATATTTT

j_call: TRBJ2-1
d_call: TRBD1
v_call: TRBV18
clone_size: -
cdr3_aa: CASSNVRRGPQGEQFF
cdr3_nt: TGTGCCAGCTCGAACGTGAGAAGGGGGCCCCAGGGTGAGCAGTTCTTC

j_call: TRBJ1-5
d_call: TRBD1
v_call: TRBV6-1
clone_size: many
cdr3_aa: CASRDTGGGQPQHF
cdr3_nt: TGTGCCAGCAGGGATACAGGGGGCGGTCAGCCCCAGCATTTT

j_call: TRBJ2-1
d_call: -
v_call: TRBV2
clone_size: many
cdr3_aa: CASSRSSVYNEQFF
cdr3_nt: TGTGCCAGCAGTCGTTCCTCGGTCTACAATGAGCAGTTCTTC

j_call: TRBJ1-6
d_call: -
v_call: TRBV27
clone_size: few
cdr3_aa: CATPSQYEPLHF
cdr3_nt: TGTGCCACCCCCTCCCAATACGAACCCCTCCACTTT

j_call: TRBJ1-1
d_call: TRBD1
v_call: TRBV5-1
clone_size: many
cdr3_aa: CASNQQGAVTEAFF
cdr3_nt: TGCGCCAGCAACCAACAGGGGGCTGTCACTGAAGCTTTCTTT

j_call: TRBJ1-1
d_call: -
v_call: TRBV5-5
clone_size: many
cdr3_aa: CASSPLEGTNTEAFF
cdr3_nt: TGTGCCAGCAGCCCCCTTGAGGGAACGAACACTGAAGCTTTCTTT

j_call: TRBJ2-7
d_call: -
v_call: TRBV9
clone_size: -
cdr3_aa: CASSVGTRNSYEQYF
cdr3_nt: TGTGCCAGCAGCGTAGGGACTCGAAACTCCTACGAGCAGTACTTC

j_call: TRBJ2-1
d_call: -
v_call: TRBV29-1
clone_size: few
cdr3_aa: CSVGRTRDEQFF
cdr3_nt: TGCAGCGTTGGTAGGACTCGGGATGAGCAGTTCTTC

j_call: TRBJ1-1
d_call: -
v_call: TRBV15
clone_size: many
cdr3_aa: CATSRVAGPTEAFF
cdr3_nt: TGTGCCACCAGCAGAGTAGCAGGGCCCACTGAAGCTTTCTTT

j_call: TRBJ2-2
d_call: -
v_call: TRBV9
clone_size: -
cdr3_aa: CASSVGILGELFF
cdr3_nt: TGTGCCAGCAGCGTAGGAATCTTGGGGGAGCTGTTTTTT

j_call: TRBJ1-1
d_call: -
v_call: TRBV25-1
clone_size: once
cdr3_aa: CASSEFRGGGGTEAFF
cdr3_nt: TGTGCCAGCAGTGAGTTCCGCGGAGGGGGGGGCACTGAAGCTTTCTTT

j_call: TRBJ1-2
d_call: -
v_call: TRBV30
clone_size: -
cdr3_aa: CAWSVLQAIGYTF
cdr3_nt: TGTGCCTGGAGTGTTCTGCAGGCAATTGGCTACACCTTC

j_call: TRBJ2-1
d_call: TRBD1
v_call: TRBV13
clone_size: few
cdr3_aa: CASSLGQPVMDEQFF
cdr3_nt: TGTGCCAGCAGCTTGGGACAGCCGGTGATGGATGAGCAGTTCTTC

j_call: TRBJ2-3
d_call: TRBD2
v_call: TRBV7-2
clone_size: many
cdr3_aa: CASSEGLAGETGDTQYF
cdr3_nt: TGTGCCAGCAGCGAGGGACTAGCGGGGGAAACAGGGGATACGCAGTATTTT

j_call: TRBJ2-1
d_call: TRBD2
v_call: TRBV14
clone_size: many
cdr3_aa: CASSQDGRGTSFIHEQFF
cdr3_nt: TGTGCCAGCAGCCAAGATGGTCGAGGGACTAGCTTTATTCATGAGCAGTTCTTC

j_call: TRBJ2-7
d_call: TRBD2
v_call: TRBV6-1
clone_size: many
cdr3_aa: CASSPTGTSPYEQYF
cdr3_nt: TGTGCCAGCAGTCCCACCGGGACTAGCCCTTACGAGCAGTACTTC

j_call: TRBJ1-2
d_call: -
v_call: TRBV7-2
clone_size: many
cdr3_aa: CASSFLQGDGYTF
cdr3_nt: TGTGCCAGCAGCTTCCTTCAGGGCGATGGCTACACCTTC

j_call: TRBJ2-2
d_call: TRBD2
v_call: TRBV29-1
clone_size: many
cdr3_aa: CSARVSGGTTGELFF
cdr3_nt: TGCAGCGCCCGCGTTAGCGGGGGGACCACCGGGGAGCTGTTTTTT

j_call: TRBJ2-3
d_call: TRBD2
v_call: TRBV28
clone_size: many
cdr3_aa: CASSLSSGVADTQYF
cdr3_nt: TGTGCCAGCAGTTTATCTAGCGGGGTCGCAGATACGCAGTATTTT

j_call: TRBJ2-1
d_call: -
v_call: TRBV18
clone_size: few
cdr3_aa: CASSPSEGPSYNEQFF
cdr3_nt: TGTGCCAGCTCCCCATCCGAGGGCCCGTCCTACAATGAGCAGTTCTTC

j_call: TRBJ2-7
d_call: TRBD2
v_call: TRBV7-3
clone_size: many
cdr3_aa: CASSLGRVAGECEQYF
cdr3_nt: TGTGCCAGCAGCTTAGGGCGGGTAGCGGGAGAATGCGAGCAGTACTTC

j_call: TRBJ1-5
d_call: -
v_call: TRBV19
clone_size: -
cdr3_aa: CASSQIRRGRGNQPQHF
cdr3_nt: TGTGCCAGTAGTCAAATACGGAGGGGACGTGGCAATCAGCCCCAGCATTTT

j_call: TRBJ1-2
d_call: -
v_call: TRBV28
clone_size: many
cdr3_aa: CASSLLQVDGYTF
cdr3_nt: TGTGCCAGCAGTTTATTACAGGTTGATGGCTACACCTTC

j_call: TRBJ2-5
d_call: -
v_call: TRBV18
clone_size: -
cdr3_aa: CASSFEAGTQYF
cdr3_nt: TGTGCCAGCTCGTTCGAGGCGGGGACCCAGTACTTC